This T cell receptor beta chain emerged from a study of CD8+ T cells in alopecia areata. Trimming removed 3 bases at V and 2 bases at J, with 19 bases between. Germline loops: CDR1 KGHSH, CDR2 LQKENI. This CDR3 contains 17 residues. A remark on this clone: Its antigen is currently unknown.

The sequencing template was cDNA reverse transcribed from extracted RNA. Data came from immunoSEQ multiplex PCR; TCRdb stores just in-frame clones and leaves some out. Of fewer than 250,000 clones in the sample, 45% to 75% were seen once. Whole-study results and caveats: Normal skin's resident alphabeta T cells are also sequenced in scalp samples.

The treatment was: oral pan-JAK inhibitor, 5-10 mg twice daily. This TCR was sampled from a human donor with alopecia areata. Source: CD4+ T cells sorted from blood, taken at week 4, from a patient treated with tofacitinib. The V and J genes are TRBV18 and TRBJ1-1; D remains ambiguous. DNA for the CDR3: TGTGCCAGCTCACCGGATATCGGACGGGCGGAAAACACTGAAGCTTTCTTT. This encodes CASSPDIGRAENTEAFF.